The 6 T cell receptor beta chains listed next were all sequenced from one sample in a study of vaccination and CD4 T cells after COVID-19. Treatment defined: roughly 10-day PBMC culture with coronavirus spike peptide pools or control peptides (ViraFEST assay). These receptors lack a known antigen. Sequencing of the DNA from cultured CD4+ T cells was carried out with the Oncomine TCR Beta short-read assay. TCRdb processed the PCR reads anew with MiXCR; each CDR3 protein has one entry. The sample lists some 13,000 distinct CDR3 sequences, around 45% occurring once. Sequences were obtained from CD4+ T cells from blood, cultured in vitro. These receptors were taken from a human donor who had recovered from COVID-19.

CDR3 nucleotides: TGTGCCAGCAGCCTGACAGGGGATGAAGCTTTCTTT. It specifies CASSLTGDEAFF. The chain combines TRBV12-3 or TRBV12-4 with TRBJ1-1; TRBD1 agrees at 8 bases. Losses at the gene ends were 6 bases for V and 7 bases for J; bases not matched to a gene: 4. This CDR3 region has 12 residues.

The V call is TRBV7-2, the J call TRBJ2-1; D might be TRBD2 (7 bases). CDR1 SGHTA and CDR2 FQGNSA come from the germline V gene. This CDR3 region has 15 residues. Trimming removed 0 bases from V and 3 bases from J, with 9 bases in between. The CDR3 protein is CASSLAGGLYNEQFF. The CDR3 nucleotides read TGTGCCAGCAGCTTAGCGGGGGGGCTCTACAATGAGCAGTTCTTC.

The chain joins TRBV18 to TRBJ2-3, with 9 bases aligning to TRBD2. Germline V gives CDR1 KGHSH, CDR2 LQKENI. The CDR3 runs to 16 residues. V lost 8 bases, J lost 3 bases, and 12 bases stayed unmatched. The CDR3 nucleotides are TGTGCCAGCGCCGAGAGGTCGCTAGCGGGGACAGATACGCAGTATTTT. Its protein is CASAERSLAGTDTQYF. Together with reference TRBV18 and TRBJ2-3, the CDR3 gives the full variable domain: NAGVMQNPRHLVRRRGQEARLRCSPMKGHSHVYWYRQLPEEGLKFMVYLQKENIIDESGMPKERFSAEFPKEGPSILRIQQVVRGDSAAYFCASAERSLAGTDTQYFGPGTRLTVL.

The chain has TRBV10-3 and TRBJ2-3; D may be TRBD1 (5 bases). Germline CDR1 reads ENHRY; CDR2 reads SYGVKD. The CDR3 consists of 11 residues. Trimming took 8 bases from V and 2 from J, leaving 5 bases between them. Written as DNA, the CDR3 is TGTGCCATCGGGGCCACAGATACGCAGTATTTT. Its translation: CAIGATDTQYF.

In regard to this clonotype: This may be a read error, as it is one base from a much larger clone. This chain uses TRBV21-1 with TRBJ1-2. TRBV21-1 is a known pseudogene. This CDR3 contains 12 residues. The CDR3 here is CASNKVSEGYTF. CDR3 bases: TGTGCCAGCAACAAAGTATCAGAAGGCTACACCTTC.

The CDR3 nucleotides are TGCGCCAGCAGCCATGCAATTCGACAGGGGAGGAACTATGGCTACACCTTC. Translation: CASSHAIRQGRNYGYTF. The V and J genes are TRBV4-1 and TRBJ1-2; 8 nucleotides agree with TRBD1. Trimming removed 3 bases from V and 2 bases from J; junction bases left unmatched: 11. This CDR3 has 17 amino acids. Germline loops: CDR1 MGHRA, CDR2 YSYEKL.